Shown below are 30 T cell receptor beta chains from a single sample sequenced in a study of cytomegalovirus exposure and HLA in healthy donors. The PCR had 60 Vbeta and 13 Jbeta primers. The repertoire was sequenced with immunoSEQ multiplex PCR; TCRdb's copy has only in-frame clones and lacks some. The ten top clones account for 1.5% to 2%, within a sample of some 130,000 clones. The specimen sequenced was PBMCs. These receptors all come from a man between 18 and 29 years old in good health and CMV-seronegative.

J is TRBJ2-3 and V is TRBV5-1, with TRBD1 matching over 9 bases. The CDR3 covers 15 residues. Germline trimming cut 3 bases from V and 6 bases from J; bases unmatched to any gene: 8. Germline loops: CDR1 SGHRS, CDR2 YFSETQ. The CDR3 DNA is TGCGCCAGCAGCTACCGGGACAGGGCGGTGGATACGCAGTATTTT. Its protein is CASSYRDRAVDTQYF. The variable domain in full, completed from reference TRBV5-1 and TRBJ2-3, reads KAGVTQTPRYLIKTRGQQVTLSCSPISGHRSVSWYQQTPGQGLQFLFEYFSETQRNKGNFPGRFSGRQFSNSRSEMNVSTLELGDSALYLCASSYRDRAVDTQYFGPGTRLTVL.

The DNA for the CDR3 is TGTGCCAGCAGTACAGGGGCCTACGAGCAGTACTTC. It codes for CASSTGAYEQYF. V is TRBV7-2 and J is TRBJ2-7, with 7 bases fitting TRBD1. The CDR3 covers 12 residues. From germline, CDR1 is SGHTA and CDR2 FQGNSA. The J segment lost 2 bases and the V segment lost 6 bases, leaving 1 base of the junction unmatched.

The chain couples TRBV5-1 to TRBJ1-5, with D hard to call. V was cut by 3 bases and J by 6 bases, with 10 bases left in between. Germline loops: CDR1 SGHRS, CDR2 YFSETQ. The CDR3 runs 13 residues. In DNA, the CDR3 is TGCGCCAGCAGCTCGGAGGGCGGTCAGCCCCAGCATTTT. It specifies CASSSEGGQPQHF.

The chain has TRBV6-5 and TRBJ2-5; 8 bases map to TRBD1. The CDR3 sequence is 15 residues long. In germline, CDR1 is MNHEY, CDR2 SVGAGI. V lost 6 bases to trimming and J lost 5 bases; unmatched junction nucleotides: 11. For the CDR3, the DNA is TGTGCCAGCAGCCAATTCGGACAGGGCTGGGAGACCCAGTACTTC. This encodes CASSQFGQGWETQYF.

The CDR3 sequence: CASSPYGTEAFF. The CDR3 nucleotides read TGTGCCAGCTCACCCTATGGCACTGAAGCTTTCTTT. This rearrangement joins TRBV18 to TRBJ1-1; D ambiguous. CDR3 length: 12 residues. Germline lookup yields CDR1 KGHSH and CDR2 LQKENI. V was trimmed by 3 bases and J by 4 bases, leaving 6 bases between them.

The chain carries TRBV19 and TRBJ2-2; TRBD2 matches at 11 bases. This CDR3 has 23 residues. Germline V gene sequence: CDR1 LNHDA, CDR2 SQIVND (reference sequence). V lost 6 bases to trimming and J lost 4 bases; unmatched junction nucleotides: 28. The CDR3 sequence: CASSPRLGQERTTSGDRTGELFF. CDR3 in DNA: TGTGCCAGTAGCCCGAGATTGGGACAGGAACGAACGACTAGCGGGGACCGCACCGGGGAGCTGTTTTTT. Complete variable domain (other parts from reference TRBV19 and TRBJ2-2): DGGITQSPKYLFRKEGQNVTLSCEQNLNHDAMYWYRQDPGQGLRLIYYSQIVNDFQKGDIAEGYSVSREKKESFPLTVTSAQKNPTAFYLCASSPRLGQERTTSGDRTGELFFGEGSRLTVL.

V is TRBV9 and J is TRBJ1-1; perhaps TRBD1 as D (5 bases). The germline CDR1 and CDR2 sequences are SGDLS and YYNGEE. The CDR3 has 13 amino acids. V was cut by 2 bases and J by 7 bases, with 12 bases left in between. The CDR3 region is CASSVGGEGEAFF. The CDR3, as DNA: TGTGCCAGCAGCGTCGGAGGGGAAGGTGAAGCTTTCTTT.

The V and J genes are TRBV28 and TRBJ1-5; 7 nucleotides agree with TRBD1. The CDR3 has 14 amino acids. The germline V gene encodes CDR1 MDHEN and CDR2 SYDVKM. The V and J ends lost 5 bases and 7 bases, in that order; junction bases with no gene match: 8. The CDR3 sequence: CASSLTGTEQPQHF. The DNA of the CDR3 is TGTGCCAGCAGTCTGACAGGGACTGAGCAGCCCCAGCATTTT. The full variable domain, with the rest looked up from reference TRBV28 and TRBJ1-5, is DVKVTQSSRYLVKRTGEKVFLECVQDMDHENMFWYRQDPGLGLRLIYFSYDVKMKEKGDIPEGYSVSREKKERFSLILESASTNQTSMYLCASSLTGTEQPQHFGDGTRLSIL.

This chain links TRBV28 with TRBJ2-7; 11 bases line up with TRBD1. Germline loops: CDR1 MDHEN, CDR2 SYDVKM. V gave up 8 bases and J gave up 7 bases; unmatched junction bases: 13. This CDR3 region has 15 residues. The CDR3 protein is CASETPGQGAGEQYF. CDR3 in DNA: TGTGCCAGCGAGACCCCCGGACAGGGGGCAGGAGAGCAGTACTTC.

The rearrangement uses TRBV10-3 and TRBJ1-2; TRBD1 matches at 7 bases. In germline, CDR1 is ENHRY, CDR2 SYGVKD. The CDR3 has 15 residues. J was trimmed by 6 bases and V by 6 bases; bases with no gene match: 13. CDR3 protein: CAIRILDRVGHGYTF. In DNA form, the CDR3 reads TGTGCCATCAGGATACTAGACAGGGTCGGCCATGGCTACACCTTC.

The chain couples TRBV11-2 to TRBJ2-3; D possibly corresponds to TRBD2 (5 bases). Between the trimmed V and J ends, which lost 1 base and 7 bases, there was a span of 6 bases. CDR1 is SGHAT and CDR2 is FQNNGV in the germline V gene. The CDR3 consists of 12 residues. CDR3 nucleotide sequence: TGTGCCAGCAGCTTAGGGACTTATACGCAGTATTTT. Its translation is CASSLGTYTQYF.

This chain's CDR3 is CSAGAYEAFF. In DNA form, the CDR3 reads TGCAGTGCTGGAGCGTATGAAGCTTTCTTT. The chain couples TRBV20-1 to TRBJ1-1; D is ambiguous. The CDR3 runs 10 residues. CDR1 is DFQATT, CDR2 SNEGSKA, per germline (reference sequence). The V gene lost 5 bases and the J gene lost 7 bases, with 8 bases spanning the gap.

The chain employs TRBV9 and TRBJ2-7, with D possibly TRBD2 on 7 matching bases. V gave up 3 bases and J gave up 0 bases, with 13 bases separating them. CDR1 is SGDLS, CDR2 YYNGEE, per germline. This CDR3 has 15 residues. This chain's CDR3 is CASSAGGAASYEQYF. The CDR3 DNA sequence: TGTGCCAGCAGCGCTGGGGGGGCAGCCTCCTACGAGCAGTACTTC.

DNA of the CDR3: TGTGCCAGCAGCCTTCCGGGACAGACCTACGAGCAGTACTTC. This sequence encodes CASSLPGQTYEQYF. The chain employs TRBV28 and TRBJ2-7, with 7 bases identical to TRBD1. The CDR3 length is 14 residues. After removal of 6 bases from V and 2 bases from J, the junction contained 7 bases not matched to a gene. Germline assignment: CDR1 MDHEN and CDR2 SYDVKM.

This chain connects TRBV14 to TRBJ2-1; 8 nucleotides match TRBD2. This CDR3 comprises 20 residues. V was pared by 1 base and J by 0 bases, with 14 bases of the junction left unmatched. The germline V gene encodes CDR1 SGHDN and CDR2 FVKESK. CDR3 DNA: TGTGCCAGCAGCCAAGGACTAGCGCACAACTTTAGGAGCTCCTACAATGAGCAGTTCTTC. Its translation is CASSQGLAHNFRSSYNEQFF.

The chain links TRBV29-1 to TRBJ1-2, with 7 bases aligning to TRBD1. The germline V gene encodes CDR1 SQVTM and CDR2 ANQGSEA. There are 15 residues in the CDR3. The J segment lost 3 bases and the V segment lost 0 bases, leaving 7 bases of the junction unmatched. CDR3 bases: TGCAGCGTTGAAGAGTGGGACAGCACCTACTATGGCTACACCTTC. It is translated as CSVEEWDSTYYGYTF.

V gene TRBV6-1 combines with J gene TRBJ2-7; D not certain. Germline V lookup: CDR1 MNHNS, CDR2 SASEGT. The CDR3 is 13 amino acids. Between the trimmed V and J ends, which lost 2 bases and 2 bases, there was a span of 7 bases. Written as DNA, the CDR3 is TGTGCCAGCAGTGAACAGGTGCCCTACGAGCAGTACTTC. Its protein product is CASSEQVPYEQYF.

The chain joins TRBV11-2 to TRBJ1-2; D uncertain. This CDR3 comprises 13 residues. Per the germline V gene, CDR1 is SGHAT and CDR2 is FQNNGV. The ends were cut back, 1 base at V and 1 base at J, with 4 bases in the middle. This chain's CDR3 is CASSLVYNYGYTF. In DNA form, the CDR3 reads TGTGCCAGCAGCTTAGTATATAACTATGGCTACACCTTC.

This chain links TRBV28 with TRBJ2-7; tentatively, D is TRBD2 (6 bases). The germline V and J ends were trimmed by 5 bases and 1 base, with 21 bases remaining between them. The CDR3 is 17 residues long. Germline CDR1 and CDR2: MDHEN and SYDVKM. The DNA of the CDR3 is TGTGCCAGCAGTCCTTTGGTAAGAGCGGGTGGATCCTACGAGCAGTACTTC. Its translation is CASSPLVRAGGSYEQYF.

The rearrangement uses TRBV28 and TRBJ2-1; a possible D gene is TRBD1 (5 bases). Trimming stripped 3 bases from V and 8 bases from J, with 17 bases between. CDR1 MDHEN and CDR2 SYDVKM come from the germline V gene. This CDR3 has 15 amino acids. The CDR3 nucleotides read TGTGCCAGCAGTTTTTTTGGGGCAGTTTTGGATGAGCAGTTCTTC. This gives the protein CASSFFGAVLDEQFF.

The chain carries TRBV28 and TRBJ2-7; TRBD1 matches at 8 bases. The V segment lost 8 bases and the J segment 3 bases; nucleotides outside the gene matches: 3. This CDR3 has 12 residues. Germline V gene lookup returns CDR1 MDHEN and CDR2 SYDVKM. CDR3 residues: CASFGQGYEQYF. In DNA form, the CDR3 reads TGTGCCAGCTTTGGACAGGGCTACGAGCAGTACTTC.

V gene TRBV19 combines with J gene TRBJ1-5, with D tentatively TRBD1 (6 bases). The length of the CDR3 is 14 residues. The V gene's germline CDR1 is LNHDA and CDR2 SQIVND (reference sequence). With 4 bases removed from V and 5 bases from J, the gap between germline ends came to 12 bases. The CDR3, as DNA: TGTGCCAGTAGTACCCGGACAGTGGATCAGCCCCAGCATTTT. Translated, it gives CASSTRTVDQPQHF.

In DNA form, the CDR3 reads TGCGCCAGCAGCCAAGTTTTGGCGGGAGGGCTCGCCTACGAGCAGTACTTC. Translating gives CASSQVLAGGLAYEQYF. The chain employs TRBV4-3 and TRBJ2-7; the match to TRBD2 covers 9 bases. Germline CDR1 and CDR2: LGHNA and YSLEER. The J segment lost 2 bases and the V segment lost 1 base, leaving 9 bases of the junction unmatched. The CDR3 length is 17 residues.

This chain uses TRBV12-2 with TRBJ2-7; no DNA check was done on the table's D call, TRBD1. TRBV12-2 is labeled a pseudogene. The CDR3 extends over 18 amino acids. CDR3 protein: CASRLVGGRQGIIYEQYF. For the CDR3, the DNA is TGTGCAAGTCGCTTAGTAGGGGGGAGACAGGGTATAATCTACGAGCAGTACTTC.

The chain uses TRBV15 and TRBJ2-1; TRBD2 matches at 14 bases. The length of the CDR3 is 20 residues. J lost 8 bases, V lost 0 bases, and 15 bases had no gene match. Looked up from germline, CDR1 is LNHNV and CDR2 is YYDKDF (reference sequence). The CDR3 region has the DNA TGTGCCACCAGCAGAGATCTGGGACTAGCGGGGGACCGGTTTCGCTATGAGCAGTTCTTC. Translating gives CATSRDLGLAGDRFRYEQFF.

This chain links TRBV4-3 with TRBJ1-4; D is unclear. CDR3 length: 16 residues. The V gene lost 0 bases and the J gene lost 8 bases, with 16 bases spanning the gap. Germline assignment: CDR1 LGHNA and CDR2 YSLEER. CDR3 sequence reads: CASSQDYPGEEEKLFF. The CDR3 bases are TGCGCCAGCAGCCAAGATTACCCCGGGGAGGAGGAAAAACTGTTTTTT.

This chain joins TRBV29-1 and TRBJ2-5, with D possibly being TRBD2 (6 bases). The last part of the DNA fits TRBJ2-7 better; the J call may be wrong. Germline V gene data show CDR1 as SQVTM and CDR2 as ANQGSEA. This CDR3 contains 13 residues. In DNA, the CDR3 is TGCAGCGTTGGGCGGGGAGGATCCTACGAGCAGTACTTC. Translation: CSVGRGGSYEQYF.

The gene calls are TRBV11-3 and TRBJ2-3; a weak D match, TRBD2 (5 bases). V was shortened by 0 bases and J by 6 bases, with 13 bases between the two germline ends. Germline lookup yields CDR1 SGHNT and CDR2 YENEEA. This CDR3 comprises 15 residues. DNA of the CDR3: TGTGCCAGCAGCTTAGAAGGGCAAAGAGGGGATACGCAGTATTTT. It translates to CASSLEGQRGDTQYF.

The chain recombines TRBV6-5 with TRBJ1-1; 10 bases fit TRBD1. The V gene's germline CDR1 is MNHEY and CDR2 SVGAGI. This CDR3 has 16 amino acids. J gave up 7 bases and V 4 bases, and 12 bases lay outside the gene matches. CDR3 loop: CASSSIPGQGLGEAFF. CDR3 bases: TGTGCCAGCAGTTCTATACCGGGACAGGGGCTTGGTGAAGCTTTCTTT.

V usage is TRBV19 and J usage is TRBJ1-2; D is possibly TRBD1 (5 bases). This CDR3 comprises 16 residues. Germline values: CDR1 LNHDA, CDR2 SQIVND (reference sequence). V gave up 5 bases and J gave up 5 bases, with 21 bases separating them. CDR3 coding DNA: TGTGCCAGTAGTCCTCCCGGACTGGAGGGGAAATATGGCTACACCTTC. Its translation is CASSPPGLEGKYGYTF.